What follows are 15 T cell receptor beta chains derived from one specimen sequenced in a study of blood T cell repertoires in COVID-19. Assay used: immunoSEQ multiplex PCR; TCRdb lists only in-frame clones, some missing. Here the sample spans about 240,000 clones, approximately 85% being singletons. What was sequenced was peripheral blood. These receptors were collected from an elderly man with acute or convalescent COVID-19.

The chain couples TRBV15 to TRBJ1-4; D remains unclear. The germline gives CDR1 LNHNV, CDR2 YYDKDF (reference sequence). The CDR3 contains 16 residues. V was pared by 0 bases and J by 7 bases, with 15 bases between. The CDR3 loop is CATSRERPGLGEKLFF. For the CDR3, the DNA is TGTGCCACCAGCAGAGAGAGGCCGGGATTGGGTGAAAAACTGTTTTTT.

The genes are TRBV19 and TRBJ1-3; 7 nucleotides agree with TRBD1. Germline CDR1 and CDR2: LNHDA and SQIVND (reference sequence). This CDR3 contains 17 residues. Trimming removed 3 bases from V and 2 bases from J; junction bases left unmatched: 10. CDR3 nucleotides: TGTGCCAGTAGTATCGACCCCCCGGGACAGCCTGGAAACACCATATATTTT. This codes for CASSIDPPGQPGNTIYF.

V and J are TRBV29-1 and TRBJ1-1, with D possibly matching TRBD1 (6 bases). Trimming took 8 bases from V and 6 from J, leaving 19 bases between them. CDR3 length: 13 amino acids. CDR1 and CDR2 from the germline V gene are SQVTM and ANQGSEA. CDR3 bases: TGCAGCTGCCTGGGCCAGGGGTTGTCTGAAGCTTTCTTT. This translates into CSCLGQGLSEAFF.

The V gene is TRBV28, the J gene TRBJ1-5; D is perhaps TRBD1 (6 bases). The germline gives CDR1 MDHEN, CDR2 SYDVKM. This CDR3 contains 14 residues. Trimming took off 6 bases at V and 6 bases at J, with 15 bases between the two ends. The CDR3 loop is CASRRGGGVQPQHF. Here the CDR3 DNA reads TGTGCCAGCAGACGAGGGGGGGGTGTTCAGCCCCAGCATTTT.

The rearrangement links TRBV7-2 to TRBJ2-1, with 9 bases aligning to TRBD1. Germline loops: CDR1 SGHTA, CDR2 FQGNSA. The CDR3 runs to 15 residues. V trimming: 5 bases; J trimming: 9 bases; junction bases outside the gene matches: 11. The CDR3 sequence: CASSITDRGSREQFF. CDR3 nucleotides: TGTGCCAGCAGCATCACCGACAGGGGGTCACGTGAGCAGTTCTTC.

The chain recombines TRBV7-9 with TRBJ2-3; 7 nucleotides line up with TRBD1. Looked up from germline, CDR1 is SEHNR and CDR2 is FQNEAQ (reference sequence). The CDR3 is 17 residues long. V dropped 1 base and J dropped 1; count of bases not matched to a gene: 8. CDR3 nucleotides: TGTGCCAGCAGCTTAGTGAGGGACAGCTCTCGCACAGATACGCAGTATTTT. Protein sequence: CASSLVRDSSRTDTQYF.

This clone has more than one count but fewer than ten. V gene TRBV18 combines with J gene TRBJ1-6; tentatively, D is TRBD1 (6 bases). Germline CDR1 and CDR2: KGHSH and LQKENI. The CDR3 loop spans 13 amino acids. Trimming shortened V by 3 bases and J by 6 bases, and 6 bases separated the two germline ends. The CDR3 region is CASSPDSNSPLHF. CDR3 nucleotides: TGTGCCAGCTCACCGGACAGTAATTCACCCCTCCACTTT.

This clone has just one count. The chain has TRBV4-1 and TRBJ1-1; D is undetermined. This CDR3 is 16 amino acids long. Germline V lookup: CDR1 MGHRA, CDR2 YSYEKL. V shed 4 bases and J shed 1 base, with 16 bases lying between them. CDR3 sequence: CASSLSGTPANTEAFF. The CDR3 DNA reads TGCGCCAGCAGCCTCTCAGGCACCCCGGCGAACACTGAAGCTTTCTTT.

A remark on this clone: Other DNA sequences in this specimen translate into the identical CDR3. This chain joins TRBV29-1 and TRBJ1-1; 7 nucleotides match TRBD1. This CDR3 has 12 amino acids. Germline CDR1 is SQVTM and CDR2 is ANQGSEA. V lost 6 bases, J lost 1 base, and 2 bases stayed unmatched. CDR3 loop: CSVGTANTEAFF. The CDR3 coding sequence is TGCAGCGTCGGGACAGCGAACACTGAAGCTTTCTTT.

This chain connects TRBV28 to TRBJ1-1; TRBD1 matches at 7 bases. The V gene's germline CDR1 is MDHEN and CDR2 SYDVKM. V gave up 7 bases and J gave up 5 bases; unmatched junction bases: 16. This CDR3 region has 16 residues. The CDR3 DNA reads as TGTGCCAGCATCCGGGACAGTATCTCCCTGGGGACTGAAGCTTTCTTT. Protein sequence: CASIRDSISLGTEAFF. Combining the CDR3 with reference TRBV28 and TRBJ1-1 gives the whole variable domain DVKVTQSSRYLVKRTGEKVFLECVQDMDHENMFWYRQDPGLGLRLIYFSYDVKMKEKGDIPEGYSVSREKKERFSLILESASTNQTSMYLCASIRDSISLGTEAFFGQGTRLTVV.

Comments on this clone: One end of the junction is discordant with germline, which a read error may explain. The chain carries TRBV7-7 and TRBJ2-3; 8 nucleotides line up with TRBD2. CDR3 length: 15 amino acids. Per germline, CDR1 SSHAT and CDR2 FNYEAQ (reference sequence). The CDR3 DNA reads as TGTGCTAGCAGCCCCGGGATAGCGGGGACAGATACGCAGTATTTT. It translates to CASSPGIAGTDTQYF.

V usage is TRBV15 and J usage is TRBJ1-5; no clear D gene. Germline-derived CDR1 and CDR2 are LNHNV and YYDKDF (reference sequence). The CDR3 length is 16 residues. The germline V and J ends were trimmed by 5 bases and 2 bases, with 16 bases remaining between them. The CDR3: CATSGSWRAGNQPQHF. Here the CDR3 DNA reads TGTGCCACCAGCGGGTCCTGGAGGGCGGGCAATCAGCCCCAGCATTTT.

The gene calls are TRBV3-1 (or the pseudogene TRBV3-2) and TRBJ2-7; weak D call: TRBD1 (6 bases). There are 14 residues in the CDR3. Trimming shortened V by 3 bases and J by 0 bases, and 9 bases separated the two germline ends. Germline V gene lookup returns CDR1 LGHDT and CDR2 YNNKEL (reference sequence). The CDR3 loop reads CASSQQGTSYEQYF. CDR3 DNA sequence: TGTGCCAGCAGCCAGCAGGGGACCTCCTACGAGCAGTACTTC.

The V call is TRBV27, the J call TRBJ2-3, with D possibly TRBD2 on 6 matching bases. Germline V gene sequence: CDR1 MNHEY, CDR2 SMNVEV (reference sequence). CDR3 length: 14 amino acids. Trimming removed 2 bases from V and 5 bases from J, with 11 bases in between. The chain's CDR3 is CASSLAGRVDTQYF. The CDR3 nucleotides read TGTGCCAGCAGTTTAGCGGGACGGGTAGATACGCAGTATTTT.

The chain recombines TRBV6-5 with TRBJ1-5; D unclear. Trimming pared 8 bases from V and 0 bases from J, leaving 11 bases between. Germline loops: CDR1 MNHEY, CDR2 SVGAGI. This CDR3 has 14 residues. The CDR3 spells CASVLADSNQPQHF. CDR3 DNA sequence: TGTGCCAGCGTCCTGGCGGATAGCAATCAGCCCCAGCATTTT.